Described below is a single T cell receptor beta chain sequence and its context. The entry originates in a study of OX40 agonist ivuxolimab in advanced cancers. Study context: Patients assigned to dose escalation were diagnosed with hepatocellular carcinoma, melanoma, renal cell or head and neck cancer.

The assay was immunoSEQ multiplex PCR, and TCRdb's table has in-frame clones only and misses some. The top ten hold less than 30% of the sample, which has 25,000 to 35,000 clones, 86% seen once. V lost 7 bases and J lost 2, with 14 bases in between. This CDR3 region has 14 residues. The germline CDR1 and CDR2 sequences are LNHDA and SQIVND (reference sequence). Sequencing was performed on CD4+ or CD8+ T cells sorted from blood, taken in a trial of the OX40 agonist ivuxolimab. The chain carries TRBV19 and TRBJ1-2, with D possibly matching TRBD1 (5 bases). The receptor was derived from an adult with an advanced solid tumor such as melanoma, head and neck, liver or kidney cancer. The CDR3 DNA is TGTGCCAGTAAGAGGAGGGGCGGAAACTATGGCTACACCTTC. It specifies CASKRRGGNYGYTF.